This T cell receptor (beta chain) is drawn from a study of shared clonotypes between healthy human individuals. Deep-level settings were used for running the assay. Only in-frame clones appear in the TCRdb table, and some are missing; sequencing was by immunoSEQ multiplex PCR. The data contain hundreds of thousands of clones, about 95% of them seen just once; the ten biggest clones take up around 0.11%. CD45RO negativity and positive selection for CCR7 defined naive CD8 cells, a population that excluded terminally differentiated effector memory CD45RA+ cells. With 1 base removed from V and 10 bases from J, the gap between germline ends came to 8 bases. The CDR3 is 12 residues long. Germline-derived CDR1 and CDR2 are SGHDN and FVKESK.

V and J are TRBV14 and TRBJ2-1, with a tentative D call TRBD1 (5 bases). The receptor's source is a woman in her 30s in good health. The material sequenced was naive CD8+ T cells sorted from blood. The CDR3 loop reads CASSQVHREQFF. In DNA, the CDR3 is TGTGCCAGCAGCCAAGTTCACAGGGAGCAGTTCTTC.